This T cell receptor beta chain was identified in a study of blood T cell repertoires in COVID-19. Whole-study context: Samples of COVID-19 (acute and convalescent) were obtained from the United States, Italy and Spain. Nucleic acid was either cDNA or gDNA, and it came from T cells, B-cell-depleted T cells, or PBMCs.

Those who participated ranged in age from roughly 18 to 100 years and resided in 20 to 30 US areas. Authors' data handling: The authors estimated nucleated cell counts from reference gene primer amplification. Some clones are missing from TCRdb's copy, which holds only in-frame ones; the method was immunoSEQ multiplex PCR. V and J calls plus clone size are reproduced from that table; the DNA served to infer D and trimming. This sample has roughly 360,000 clones, with 88% found just once. Germline-derived CDR1 and CDR2 are SNHLY and FYNNEI. V was trimmed by 2 bases and J by 2 bases, leaving 10 bases between them. CDR3 size: 14 residues.

The sequenced sample consisted of PBMCs or T cells enriched from blood (not recorded which). The chain combines TRBV2 with TRBJ2-7; no clear D. This TCR was recovered from a woman in her 30s with acute COVID-19. This CDR3 is CASSEWIATYEQYF. The CDR3 nucleotides read TGTGCCAGCAGTGAATGGATAGCAACCTACGAGCAGTACTTC.